This TCR beta chain was sequenced in a study of T-cell memory formation after mild COVID-19. Study-level background: Largely donor-specific TCR clusters were found. Findings of the study overall: Whether second-wave clones peaking at day 37 were SARS-CoV-2 specific went unconfirmed. Mainly CM and EM harbored the contracting CD4+ clones; mainly EMRA harbored the CD8+ ones.

Of note for this clonotype: Its target is not known.

One entry per CDR3 protein, called by TCRdb with MiXCR from the 5' RACE reads. The profile shows about 110,000 distinct CDR3 sequences, over 15% of them singletons. J gave up 5 bases and V 6 bases, and 7 bases lay outside the gene matches. Germline CDR1 SEHNR, CDR2 FQNEAQ (reference sequence). The CDR3 is 14 residues long. This TCR was sampled from a man aged 18 to 30 who had mild COVID-19 (a few samples of this study predate the infection). Cell type and time point are not known. The sequencing sample was made of PBMCs or a T cell subset sorted from them (not recorded which). This sequence joins TRBV7-9 and TRBJ2-4; 7 nucleotides align to TRBD1. The CDR3, as DNA: TGTGCCAGCAGACGAGGGACAGAACAAAACATTCAGTACTTC. It codes for CASRRGTEQNIQYF.